This TCR beta chain was captured by sequencing in a study of shared clonotypes between healthy human individuals. CD45RO-negative, CCR7-positively selected cells formed the naive CD8 fraction, excluding terminally differentiated effector memory CD45RA+ cells. Only in-frame clones appear in the TCRdb table, and some are missing; sequencing was by immunoSEQ multiplex PCR. This sample has approximately 2,200,000 clones, with 85% to 95% found just once. Germline V CDR1 and CDR2: SNHLY, FYNNEI. Trimming pared 3 bases from V and 3 bases from J, leaving 28 bases between. The CDR3 runs 20 residues. The V and J genes are TRBV2 and TRBJ2-3, with D possibly being TRBD2 (6 bases). The sample taken for sequencing was naive CD8+ T cells from PBMCs. This sequence was found in a man in his late teens or twenties in good health. Some clones in this sample may be carry-over from other donors' samples. The CDR3 nucleotides read TGTGCCAGCAGTGAGTCGGTATCGGAAGTCCCCTTAGGGAGGACAGATACGCAGTATTTT. Translation gives CASSESVSEVPLGRTDTQYF.